This entry lists 7 T cell receptor beta chains sequenced from one sample in a study of shared clonotypes between healthy human individuals (TCRdb year 2020). The library relied on the immunoSEQ multiplex PCR assay. In its TCRdb copy, this immuneACCESS table keeps in-frame sequences only and misses some clones. Where compared with another copy, unresolved V genes explain less than half of these, and the others have no known cause. This sample lists some 2,500,000 clones; around 93% were detected once. The ten largest make up around 0.35% of the sample. The material sequenced was naive CD4+ T cells from PBMCs. Per the publication, the cell subset or site label means: CD45RA+ positively selected. These receptors all stem from a man aged 18 to 35 in good health. Some clones in this sample may be carry-over from other donors' samples.

V and J are TRBV5-6 and TRBJ1-1; D is ambiguous. The CDR3 totals 14 residues. Trimming took 0 bases from V and 4 from J, leaving 10 bases between them. From germline, CDR1 is SGHDT and CDR2 YYEEEE. The DNA of the CDR3 is TGTGCCAGCAGCTTGGGTACGCTGCCCACTGAAGCTTTCTTT. It translates to CASSLGTLPTEAFF.

The rearrangement joins TRBV27 to TRBJ2-7, with D perhaps matching TRBD1 or TRBD2 (10 bases each). Germline CDR1 MNHEY, CDR2 SMNVEV (reference sequence). The CDR3 sequence is 22 residues long. The germline V and J ends were trimmed by 0 bases and 0 bases, with 30 bases remaining between them. CDR3 region: CASSLSGGQGRLAGHTSYEQYF. The CDR3 DNA follows: TGTGCCAGCAGTTTATCGGGGGGACAGGGGCGACTAGCGGGCCATACCTCCTACGAGCAGTACTTC.

This chain joins TRBV5-1 and TRBJ2-1; 13 nucleotides match TRBD2. The length of the CDR3 is 15 residues. V shed 1 base, J shed 10 bases, and the junction held 5 bases outside the gene matches. Germline-derived CDR1 and CDR2 are SGHRS and YFSETQ. The CDR3 protein is CASSLLGLAGSEQFF. Written as DNA, the CDR3 is TGCGCCAGCAGCTTGTTGGGACTAGCGGGAAGCGAGCAGTTCTTC.

This clone was seen once. The rearrangement uses TRBV7-2 and TRBJ2-7; 14 bases fit TRBD2. Judging by the DNA end, TRBJ2-5 fits better; the J call may be wrong. There are 15 residues in the CDR3. Germline values: CDR1 SGHTA, CDR2 FQGNSA. The CDR3 DNA sequence: TGTGCCAGCAGCTTGGGACTAGCGGGAGACGAGACCCAGTACTTC. It translates to CASSLGLAGDETQYF.

The V call is TRBV6-1, the J call TRBJ2-3; unclear D gene. The CDR3 loop spans 15 amino acids. V lost 3 bases and J lost 1, with 11 bases in between. CDR1 is MNHNS and CDR2 is SASEGT in the germline V gene. CDR3 loop: CASSDTSPGTDTQYF. The CDR3 nucleotides are TGTGCCAGCAGTGATACCTCACCGGGCACAGATACGCAGTATTTT.

This clone is a singleton in its sample. The chain joins TRBV18 to TRBJ2-7, with 7 bases matching TRBD1. This CDR3 comprises 14 residues. Germline values: CDR1 KGHSH, CDR2 LQKENI. J lost 5 bases, V lost 6 bases, and 10 bases had no gene match. The CDR3 nucleotides read TGTGCCAGCTCCCCCAGACAGGGAATCGACGAGCAGTACTTC. Amino acid sequence: CASSPRQGIDEQYF.

The chain links TRBV9 to TRBJ2-1; 8 bases line up with TRBD1. V lost 4 bases, J lost 15 bases, and 15 bases stayed unmatched. The CDR3 runs 14 residues. Germline V gene lookup returns CDR1 SGDLS and CDR2 YYNGEE. The CDR3 reads CASSPVSSDRVLFF. In DNA form, the CDR3 reads TGTGCCAGCAGCCCCGTTTCTTCGGACAGGGTTCTGTTCTTC.